This T cell receptor (beta chain) was identified in a study of T cell responses to AZD1222 COVID-19 vaccine. General study results and limits: Baseline seropositives among AZD1222 recipients totaled only five to seven. Most donors were white British and more were female, and clonal diversity was possibly underestimated. Regions 160-218 and 743-854 dominated among vaccine-associated CD4 TCRs spanning spike.

In regard to this clone: Its antigen is unidentified.

CDR3 length equals 13 residues. CDR1 LNHDA and CDR2 SQIVND come from the germline V gene (reference sequence). Trimming removed 7 bases at V and 4 bases at J, with 13 bases between. Profiling relied on immunoSEQ multiplex PCR, and the TCRdb table lists in-frame clones only, not all of them. In the table there are 200,000 to 300,000 clones, 90% to 95% of which are singletons. This TCR came from an adult in good health. The chain employs TRBV19 and TRBJ1-1, with D possibly matching TRBD1 (5 bases). Sequenced here: peripheral blood, sampled on day 0 of AZD1222 vaccination. The DNA for the CDR3 is TGTGCCAGTACGGAGGGGTTTGGCACTGAAGCTTTCTTT. Protein: CASTEGFGTEAFF.